This TCR beta chain was retrieved from a study of blood T cells in healthy people across ages. A sample-barcoded 5' primer and a J-beta primer mix were used in a second PCR of roughly 7 to 12 cycles. In TCRdb, the 5' RACE reads were re-called with MiXCR into one record per CDR3 protein. The sample shows more than 800,000 distinct CDR3 sequences, more than 40% of them seen only once. V shed 4 bases, J shed 0 bases, and the junction held 6 bases outside the gene matches. This CDR3 is built from 17 residues. CDR1 is SGHVS, CDR2 FNYEAQ, per germline. The sample was blood. The clonotype was recovered from a woman aged 60-75 years in good health. The V gene is TRBV7-6, the J gene TRBJ2-6; 7 bases agree with TRBD1. The CDR3 protein is CASSSRDSISGANVLTF. DNA for the CDR3: TGTGCCAGCAGCTCCCGGGACAGCATCTCTGGGGCCAACGTCCTGACTTTC.